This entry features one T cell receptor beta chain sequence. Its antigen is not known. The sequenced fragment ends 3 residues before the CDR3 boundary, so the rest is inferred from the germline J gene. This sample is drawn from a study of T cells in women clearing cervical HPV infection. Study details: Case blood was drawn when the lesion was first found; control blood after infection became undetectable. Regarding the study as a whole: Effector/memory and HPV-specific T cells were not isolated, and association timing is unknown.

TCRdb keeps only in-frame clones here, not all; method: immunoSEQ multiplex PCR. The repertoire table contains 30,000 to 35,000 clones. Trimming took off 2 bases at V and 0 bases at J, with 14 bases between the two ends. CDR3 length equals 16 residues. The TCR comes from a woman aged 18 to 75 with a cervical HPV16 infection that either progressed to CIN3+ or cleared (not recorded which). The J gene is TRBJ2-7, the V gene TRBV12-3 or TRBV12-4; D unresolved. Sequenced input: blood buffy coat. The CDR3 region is CASSLSVVPSSYEQYF. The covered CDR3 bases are TGTGCCAGCAGTTTATCGGTAGTACCGAGCTCCTACGAG.